This T cell receptor (beta chain) is from a study of blood T cells in healthy people across ages. This clonotype was found a few times. A J-beta primer mix and a sample-barcoded 5' primer were used in a second PCR of roughly 7 to 12 cycles. One entry per CDR3 protein results from TCRdb running MiXCR on the 5' RACE reads. The sample records 550,000 to 600,000 distinct CDR3 sequences, 27% being singletons. The receptor comes from a woman aged 70 to 79 in good health. The sequenced material came from blood.

The DNA for the CDR3 is TGTGCCTGGAGTTCCAGGGGGGCTGAAAAACTGTTTTTT. Translation: CAWSSRGAEKLFF. The chain joins TRBV30 to TRBJ1-4; 7 positions agree with TRBD1. Germline loops: CDR1 GTSNPN, CDR2 SVGIG (reference sequence). This CDR3 is built from 13 residues. Trimming cost V 2 bases and J 7 bases; bases outside gene matches: 4.